This T cell receptor beta chain was found in a study of T cell changes during pregnancy in multiple sclerosis (dated by TCRdb to 2018 to 2020). The study in broad terms: The study looked at changes in the T cell repertoire across pregnancy in women with multiple sclerosis.

The germline V gene (reference sequence) provides CDR1 LNHDA and CDR2 SQIVND. The CDR3 runs 16 amino acids, cysteine and phenylalanine included. Only the CDR3 region is kept as DNA, spanning 48 bases read in frame from base 1. The germline V and J ends show losses of 4 bases and 3 bases respectively, and no gene match explains 8 bases of the junction. Library preparation used the immunoSEQ multiplex PCR assay. Imported from immuneACCESS, the table was reduced by TCRdb to in-frame sequences with V and J called. These copies leave out some clones; in studies compared against another copy, an unresolved V gene accounts for under half, and the cause of the remainder is not known. This sample gives 45,000 to 65,000 clones in total; roughly 90% of them show up just once. The top ten clonotypes cover over 0.55% of the sample. A word on this clone: It lacks a known antigen. Within one base of it there is no much larger clone, and no base qualities were kept.

The origin of this receptor is a female donor with multiple sclerosis, enrolled in a pregnancy study. Sequenced material: CD4+ T cells from peripheral blood mononuclear cells, taken after pregnancy. The chain links TRBV19 with TRBJ2-1; the junction holds 8 bases that match TRBD2. Read as DNA, the sequence is TGTGCCAGTAGTAAAGCGAGCGGGAGTTTCTACAATGAGCAGTTCTTC. This codes for CASSKASGSFYNEQFF.